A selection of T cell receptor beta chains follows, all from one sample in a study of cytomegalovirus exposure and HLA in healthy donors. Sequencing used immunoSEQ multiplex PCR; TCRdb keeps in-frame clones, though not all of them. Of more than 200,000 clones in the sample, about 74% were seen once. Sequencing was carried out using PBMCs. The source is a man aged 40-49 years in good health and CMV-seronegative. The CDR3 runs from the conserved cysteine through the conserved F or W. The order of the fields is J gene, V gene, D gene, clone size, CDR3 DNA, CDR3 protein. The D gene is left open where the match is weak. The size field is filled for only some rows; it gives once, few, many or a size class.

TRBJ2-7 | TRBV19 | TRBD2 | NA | TGTGCCAGTAGTATTGCGGCGGGAGGATCCTACGAGCAGTACTTC | CASSIAAGGSYEQYF
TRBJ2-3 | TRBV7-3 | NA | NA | TGTGCCAGCAGCTTAAGGCCTCCCCCAGATACGCAGTATTTT | CASSLRPPPDTQYF
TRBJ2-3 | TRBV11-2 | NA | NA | TGTGCCAGCAGCCCCCCCTTGGCAAGATCTAGCACAGATACGCAGTATTTT | CASSPPLARSSTDTQYF
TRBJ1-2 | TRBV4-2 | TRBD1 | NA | TGTGCCAGCAGCCAAGATAGTACAGGGGGCAAATATGGCTACACCTTC | CASSQDSTGGKYGYTF
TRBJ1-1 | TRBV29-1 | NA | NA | TGCAGCGCCCGAGGACAGAACACTGAAGCTTTCTTT | CSARGQNTEAFF
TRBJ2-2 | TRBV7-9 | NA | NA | TGTGCCAGCAGAACCGACAGCCCCCCGGCCGGGGAGCTGTTTTTT | CASRTDSPPAGELFF
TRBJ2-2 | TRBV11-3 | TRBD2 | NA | TGTGCCAGCAGCTTAGACTATACTTGGACTAGCGGGAGTACCGGGGAGCTGTTTTTT | CASSLDYTWTSGSTGELFF
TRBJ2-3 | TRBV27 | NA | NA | TGTGCCAGCGGCAGGCCGGGACTTCGGGTGGATACGCAGTATTTT | CASGRPGLRVDTQYF
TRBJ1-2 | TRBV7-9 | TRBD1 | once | TGTGCCAGCAGCCCCAGGGGGACCAATGGCTACACCTTC | CASSPRGTNGYTF
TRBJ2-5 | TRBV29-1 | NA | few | TGCAGCGTCGGGTCTGACTGGGAGACCCAGTACTTC | CSVGSDWETQYF
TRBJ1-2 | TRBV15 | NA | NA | TGTGCCACCAGCAGAGAAGAGGGAGGAAATGGCTACACCTTC | CATSREEGGNGYTF
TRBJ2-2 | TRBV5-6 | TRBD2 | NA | TGTGCCAGCAGCCGGGCGGGGGGGAACCGGAACGGGGAGCTGTTTTTT | CASSRAGGNRNGELFF
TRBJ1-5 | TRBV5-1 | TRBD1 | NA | TGCGCCAGCAGCTCCGGGACAGACCATCAGCCCCAGCATTTT | CASSSGTDHQPQHF
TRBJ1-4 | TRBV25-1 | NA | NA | TGTGCCAGCAGTGCTGGGGGCGATGGTGAAAAACTGTTTTTT | CASSAGGDGEKLFF
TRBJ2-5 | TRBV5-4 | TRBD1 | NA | TGTGCCAGCAGCCAGGTGACAGGGCCTGTGGAGACCCAGTACTTC | CASSQVTGPVETQYF
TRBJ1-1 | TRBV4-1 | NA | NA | TGCGCCAGCAGCCTACAGGGAGCCACTGAAGCTTTCTTT | CASSLQGATEAFF
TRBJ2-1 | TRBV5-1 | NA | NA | TGCGCCAGCAGCTTTCGGGTTACTGGTGAGCAGTTCTTC | CASSFRVTGEQFF
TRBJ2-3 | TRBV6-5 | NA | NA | TGTGCCAGCAGTCTTCGGGTTGGAGCAGATACGCAGTATTTT | CASSLRVGADTQYF
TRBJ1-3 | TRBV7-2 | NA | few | TGTGCCAGCAGCTTAGCCTCTTCTGGAAACACCATATATTTT | CASSLASSGNTIYF
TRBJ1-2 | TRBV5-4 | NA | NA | TGTGCCAGCAGCCGGAGGCAGGCTAACTATGGCTACACCTTC | CASSRRQANYGYTF
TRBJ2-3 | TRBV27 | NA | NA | TGTGCCAGCAGTTGGGCCCGCACAGATACGCAGTATTTT | CASSWARTDTQYF
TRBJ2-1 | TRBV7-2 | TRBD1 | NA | TGTGCCAGCAGCTTAGATCTGGGACAGTACAATGAGCAGTTCTTC | CASSLDLGQYNEQFF
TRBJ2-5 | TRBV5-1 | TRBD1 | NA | TGCGCCAGCAGCTCGGGACAGGGGACGCAAGAGACCCAGTACTTC | CASSSGQGTQETQYF
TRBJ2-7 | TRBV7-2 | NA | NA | TGTGCCAGCAGCTTAAATGCGGGGCCCTACGAGCAGTACTTC | CASSLNAGPYEQYF
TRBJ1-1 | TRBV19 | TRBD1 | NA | TGTGCCAGTAGTATAGAGGGGACAGGGGGCCCCACTGAAGCTTTCTTT | CASSIEGTGGPTEAFF
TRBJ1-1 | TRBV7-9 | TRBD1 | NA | TGTGCCAGCAGCCCCCCAAATTCCGGGACAGGGGGCTTGGACACTGAAGCTTTCTTT | CASSPPNSGTGGLDTEAFF
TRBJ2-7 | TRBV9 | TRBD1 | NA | TGTGCCAGCAGCCCCCGACAGGGCTCCTACGAGCAGTACTTC | CASSPRQGSYEQYF
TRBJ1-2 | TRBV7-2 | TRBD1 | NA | TGTGCCAGCAGCACGACAGGGGGCCATAGCGGCTACACCTTC | CASSTTGGHSGYTF
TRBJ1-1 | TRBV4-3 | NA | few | TGCGCCAGCAGCCAGGGTTCCAGGGGCGGGAGCGCTGAAGCTTTCTTT | CASSQGSRGGSAEAFF
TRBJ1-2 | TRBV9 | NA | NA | TGTGCCAGCAGCGTAGAGGCGCAACAGGGATATGGCTACACCTTC | CASSVEAQQGYGYTF
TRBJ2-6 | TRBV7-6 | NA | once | TGTGCCAGCAGCTTCTCTATGGGGCCTGGGTCTGGGGCCAACGTCCTGACTTTC | CASSFSMGPGSGANVLTF
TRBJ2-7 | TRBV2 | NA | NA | TGTGCCAGCAGCACCACGGTCCACGAGCAGTACTTC | CASSTTVHEQYF
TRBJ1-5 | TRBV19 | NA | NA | TGTGCCAGTAGTTCCAGGGTAGACAGCAATCAGCCCCAGCATTTT | CASSSRVDSNQPQHF
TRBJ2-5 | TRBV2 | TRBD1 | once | TGTGCCAGCGGTGACAGGGCCCAAGAGACCCAGTACTTC | CASGDRAQETQYF
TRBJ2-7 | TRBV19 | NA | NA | TGTGCCAGCAGTGTAGCAGGATCCTACGAGCAGTACTTC | CASSVAGSYEQYF
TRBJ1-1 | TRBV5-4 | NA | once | TGTGCCAGCAGCTCTCAAGGGAGGGTGGGTGAAGCTTTCTTT | CASSSQGRVGEAFF